This passage covers 29 T cell receptor beta chains from one sample sequenced in a study of control samples from healthy donors and cancer patients. Only in-frame clones appear in the TCRdb table, and some are missing; sequencing was by immunoSEQ multiplex PCR. The repertoire holds around 140,000 clones, with approximately 93% as singletons. The specimen sequenced was blood. Source of these receptors: a man in his late teens or twenties in good health.

This clone appeared once. The CDR3: CASSLPGAYSPLHF. In DNA form, the CDR3 reads TGTGCCAGCAGTCTGCCGGGAGCTTATTCACCCCTCCACTTT. This rearrangement joins TRBV28 to TRBJ1-6; no reliable D call. This CDR3 region has 14 residues. CDR1 is MDHEN, CDR2 SYDVKM, per germline. The V end was cut by 5 bases, the J end by 8 bases, with 13 bases between.

The rearrangement links TRBV30 to TRBJ2-5; 10 positions agree with TRBD2. The germline V gene has CDR1 GTSNPN and CDR2 SVGIG (reference sequence). V was clipped by 2 bases and J by 6 bases; unmatched bases: 15. The CDR3 length is 17 residues. This CDR3 reads CAWSHKSGLAEKKTQYF. CDR3 coding DNA: TGTGCCTGGAGTCATAAATCCGGACTAGCGGAAAAAAAGACCCAGTACTTC. Complete variable domain (other parts from reference TRBV30 and TRBJ2-5): SQTIHQWPATLVQPVGSPLSLECTVEGTSNPNLYWYRQAAGRGLQLLFYSVGIGQISSEVPQNLSASRPQDRQFILSSKKLLLSDSGFYLCAWSHKSGLAEKKTQYFGPGTRLLVL.

This chain links TRBV7-9 with TRBJ1-6; tentatively, D is TRBD1 (6 bases). The CDR3 extends over 15 amino acids. V was trimmed by 5 bases and J by 7 bases, leaving 15 bases between them. Per the germline V gene, CDR1 is SEHNR and CDR2 is FQNEAQ (reference sequence). The CDR3 nucleotides read TGTGCCAGCAGCCGAAGCGACAGGAGAAATTCACCCCTCCACTTT. It codes for CASSRSDRRNSPLHF.

DNA for the CDR3: TGCGCCAGCAGCTTGGATACTGGCAGCTCTAGCGAAGCTTTCTTT. Protein: CASSLDTGSSSEAFF. The J gene is TRBJ1-1, the V gene TRBV5-1; the D is unclear. The CDR3 extends over 15 amino acids. Germline lookup yields CDR1 SGHRS and CDR2 YFSETQ. V was trimmed by 0 bases and J by 8 bases, leaving 17 bases between them.

This clone was observed a handful of times. V is TRBV12-3 or TRBV12-4 and J is TRBJ1-5; D is unclear. V lost 4 bases to trimming and J lost 9 bases, with 13 bases between them. The length of the CDR3 is 13 residues. This CDR3 reads CASSSLGSGPQHF. CDR3 coding DNA: TGTGCCAGCAGTTCACTGGGATCAGGGCCCCAGCATTTT.

The chain employs TRBV6-4 and TRBJ1-5; D unclear. Looked up from germline, CDR1 is MRHNA and CDR2 is SNTAGT. The germline V and J ends were trimmed by 0 bases and 4 bases, with 10 bases remaining between them. CDR3 size: 15 residues. CDR3: CASSDSNRRNQPQHF. CDR3 nucleotide sequence: TGTGCCAGCAGTGACTCGAACCGGAGGAATCAGCCCCAGCATTTT.

CDR3 nucleotides: TGCAGCCTCGGCGGCAATCAGCCCCAGCATTTT. It translates to CSLGGNQPQHF. V gene TRBV20-1 combines with J gene TRBJ1-5, with D hard to call. This CDR3 spans 11 amino acids. Germline-derived CDR1 and CDR2 are DFQATT and SNEGSKA (reference sequence).

The V gene is TRBV7-2, the J gene TRBJ2-7; possible D gene TRBD2, 6 bases. Trimming removed 3 bases at V and 3 bases at J, with 6 bases between. The CDR3 is made up of 12 amino acids. Germline CDR1 and CDR2: SGHTA and FQGNSA. CDR3 DNA sequence: TGTGCCAGCAGCTTCGGGAGCTACGAGCAGTACTTC. Its protein is CASSFGSYEQYF.

Written as DNA, the CDR3 is TGTGCCAGCAGCGTAGAGGCGGGAGTAGGCGAGACCCAGTACTTC. It encodes CASSVEAGVGETQYF. The chain links TRBV9 to TRBJ2-5; 7 bases fit TRBD2. The CDR3 is 15 residues long. After removal of 0 bases from V and 5 bases from J, the junction contained 7 bases not matched to a gene. Germline V lookup: CDR1 SGDLS, CDR2 YYNGEE.

The gene calls are TRBV5-1 and TRBJ1-1, with D tentatively TRBD1 (5 bases). The ends were cut back, 7 bases at V and 3 bases at J, with 19 bases in the middle. CDR1 and CDR2 from the germline V gene are SGHRS and YFSETQ. CDR3 size: 15 residues. The CDR3 is CASRVVSGAYTEAFF. In nucleotides, the CDR3 is TGCGCCAGCCGGGTGGTGTCCGGGGCTTACACTGAAGCTTTCTTT.

The chain couples TRBV29-1 to TRBJ1-2; D remains unclear. This CDR3 contains 11 residues. Looked up from germline, CDR1 is SQVTM and CDR2 is ANQGSEA. Trimming took 7 bases from V and 6 from J, leaving 12 bases between them. The CDR3 DNA sequence: TGCAGCGCGACTGAGGCAAATGGCTACACCTTC. Its translation: CSATEANGYTF.

The V gene is TRBV19, the J gene TRBJ1-6, with D unresolved. Trimming left V 2 bases short and J 12 bases short, with 11 bases between. CDR3 length equals 13 residues. Germline V gene lookup returns CDR1 LNHDA and CDR2 SQIVND (reference sequence). CDR3 DNA: TGTGCCAGTAGTATATTAATTCACCAACCCCTCCACTTT. Translated: CASSILIHQPLHF.

The chain recombines TRBV7-8 with TRBJ1-5; 8 bases match TRBD1. This CDR3 is built from 17 residues. The germline V gene has CDR1 SGHVS and CDR2 FQNEAQ. V lost 3 bases, J lost 0 bases, and 7 bases stayed unmatched. This CDR3 is CASSLWTGRDSNQPQHF. CDR3 bases: TGTGCCAGCAGCTTGTGGACAGGGAGGGATAGCAATCAGCCCCAGCATTTT.

The rearrangement uses TRBV11-3 and TRBJ2-7; D unclear. Trimming took off 2 bases at V and 0 bases at J, with 5 bases between the two ends. Germline CDR1 is SGHNT and CDR2 is YENEEA. The CDR3 spans 13 residues. CDR3: CASSLSPSYEQYF. CDR3 nucleotides: TGTGCCAGCAGCTTATCCCCCTCCTACGAGCAGTACTTC.

This clone was seen once. The V and J genes are TRBV11-1 and TRBJ2-1, with D maybe TRBD2 (6 bases). Germline CDR1 and CDR2: SGHAT and FQDESV (reference sequence). The V end lost 0 bases, the J end lost 4 bases, and 7 bases lay between the germline ends. This CDR3 region has 14 residues. The DNA of the CDR3 is TGTGCCAGCAGCTTAGCGGGGAGGTACAATGAGCAGTTCTTC. It encodes CASSLAGRYNEQFF.

This chain uses TRBV18 with TRBJ1-1; a weak D match, TRBD1 (5 bases). Looked up from germline, CDR1 is KGHSH and CDR2 is LQKENI. The V end was cut by 2 bases, the J end by 5 bases, with 9 bases between. This CDR3 spans 13 amino acids. Here the CDR3 DNA reads TGTGCCAGCTCACCAGGGGGTCTTACTGAAGCTTTCTTT. Its translation is CASSPGGLTEAFF. The full variable domain, its missing parts supplied by reference TRBV18 and TRBJ1-1, is NAGVMQNPRHLVRRRGQEARLRCSPMKGHSHVYWYRQLPEEGLKFMVYLQKENIIDESGMPKERFSAEFPKEGPSILRIQQVVRGDSAAYFCASSPGGLTEAFFGQGTRLTVV.

This chain connects TRBV3-1 (or the pseudogene TRBV3-2) to TRBJ2-7; D remains unclear. The CDR3 sequence is 14 residues long. V lost 4 bases, J lost 5 bases, and 15 bases lay in between. Looked up from germline, CDR1 is LGHDT and CDR2 is YNNKEL (reference sequence). Here the CDR3 DNA reads TGTGCCAGCAGCCCAAGTGTGTTAGGTCACGAGCAGTACTTC. The encoded protein is CASSPSVLGHEQYF.

The rearrangement joins TRBV4-1 to TRBJ1-5; possibly TRBD1 for D (5 bases). The V end was cut by 1 base, the J end by 7 bases, with 14 bases between. The CDR3 covers 15 residues. Looked up from germline, CDR1 is MGHRA and CDR2 is YSYEKL. CDR3 coding DNA: TGCGCCAGCAGCCAAGCAGGGAATCGAGGCCAGCCCCAGCATTTT. Translation: CASSQAGNRGQPQHF.

The chain uses TRBV7-2 and TRBJ1-2; D call uncertain. Trimming removed 5 bases from V and 6 bases from J, with 16 bases in between. The CDR3 is 14 amino acids. Per the germline V gene, CDR1 is SGHTA and CDR2 is FQGNSA. CDR3 sequence: CASSLLREHHGYTF. For the CDR3, the DNA is TGTGCCAGCAGCCTCCTGCGGGAGCACCATGGCTACACCTTC.

The chain recombines TRBV6-4 with TRBJ2-7; the D call may be TRBD1 or TRBD2 (6 bases each). Germline CDR1 is MRHNA and CDR2 is SNTAGT. Trimming left V 0 bases short and J 3 bases short, with 27 bases between. The CDR3 length is 20 residues. Written as DNA, the CDR3 is TGTGCCAGCAGTGACTCTCAAGCGTACAGGGAAACGGGGGCCTGCTACGAGCAGTACTTC. Amino acids: CASSDSQAYRETGACYEQYF.

The chain carries TRBV11-2 and TRBJ2-2; D is possibly TRBD1 (6 bases). Germline-derived CDR1 and CDR2 are SGHAT and FQNNGV. The germline V and J ends were trimmed by 3 bases and 5 bases, with 7 bases remaining between them. This CDR3 contains 13 residues. CDR3 sequence (DNA): TGTGCCAGCAGCTTTAGGGGGACCGGGGAGCTGTTTTTT. The encoded protein is CASSFRGTGELFF.

The J gene is TRBJ1-4, the V gene TRBV30; D not certain. The CDR3 is 14 residues long. Per the germline V gene, CDR1 is GTSNPN and CDR2 is SVGIG (reference sequence). With 7 bases removed from V and 2 bases from J, the gap between germline ends came to 14 bases. CDR3 DNA sequence: TGTGCCTTCGCACGGGTCGGGACTAATGAAAAACTGTTTTTT. Its protein product is CAFARVGTNEKLFF.

The V and J genes are TRBV7-9 and TRBJ1-1; TRBD1 matches 7 bases. The CDR3 is 12 amino acids. Germline values: CDR1 SEHNR, CDR2 FQNEAQ (reference sequence). The trim removed 1 base at V and 13 bases at J, leaving 6 bases unmatched. DNA of the CDR3: TGTGCCAGCAGCTTAGGAGGGACAGAAAGTTTCTTT. Protein sequence: CASSLGGTESFF.

V usage is TRBV7-8 and J usage is TRBJ2-7, with a possible D match to TRBD2 (6 bases). CDR3 length: 17 amino acids. Germline CDR1 and CDR2: SGHVS and FQNEAQ. Between the trimmed V and J ends, which lost 5 bases and 4 bases, there was a span of 24 bases. This CDR3 reads CASSRTAGTRPDYEQYF. The CDR3 nucleotides are TGTGCCAGCAGCCGTACGGCCGGGACTCGACCTGATTACGAGCAGTACTTC.

The chain combines TRBV5-6 with TRBJ1-6; 7 bases align to TRBD1. CDR3 length: 14 amino acids. CDR1 and CDR2 (germline): SGHDT, YYEEEE. J was trimmed by 6 bases and V by 2 bases; bases with no gene match: 2. The DNA for the CDR3 is TGTGCCAGCAGCTTTGACAGGGTTAATTCACCCCTCCACTTT. Its translation is CASSFDRVNSPLHF.

This sequence joins TRBV12-3 or TRBV12-4 and TRBJ2-7, with D perhaps given as TRBD1 or TRBD2 (5 bases each). CDR3 length: 13 amino acids. The V and J ends lost 3 bases and 4 bases respectively, with 10 bases between them. The CDR3: CASSFGAIYEQYF. CDR3 DNA: TGTGCCAGCAGTTTCGGGGCGATTTACGAGCAGTACTTC.

The chain has TRBV5-1 and TRBJ2-3; D call uncertain. V was trimmed by 4 bases and J by 4 bases, leaving 10 bases between them. Germline-derived CDR1 and CDR2 are SGHRS and YFSETQ. The CDR3 consists of 13 residues. CDR3 bases: TGCGCCAGCAGCCCGACGTGGGCAGATACGCAGTATTTT. As protein: CASSPTWADTQYF.

The genes are TRBV6-5 and TRBJ1-1, with D unresolved. The CDR3 totals 15 residues. Germline-derived CDR1 and CDR2 are MNHEY and SVGAGI. With 7 bases removed from V and 7 bases from J, the gap between germline ends came to 22 bases. The CDR3 spells CASIKSPAGSGEAFF. The CDR3 DNA reads as TGTGCCAGCATCAAAAGTCCCGCTGGGTCGGGTGAAGCTTTCTTT.

CDR3 region: CASSPTGTGNQPQHF. The CDR3 bases are TGTGCCAGCAGCCCCACCGGGACAGGGAATCAGCCCCAGCATTTT. The V gene is TRBV2, the J gene TRBJ1-5; TRBD1 matches at 9 bases. This CDR3 comprises 15 residues. The V gene end was trimmed by 6 bases and the J gene end by 4 bases; junction bases not matched to a gene: 7. Germline CDR1 and CDR2: SNHLY and FYNNEI.